These T cell receptor beta chains were read from a single sample in a study of cytomegalovirus exposure and HLA in healthy donors. Produced via immunoSEQ multiplex PCR; TCRdb's table is partial and in-frame only. The table lists 200,000 to 250,000 clones, 77% of them singletons, with around 2.9% in the top ten. Sequencing was performed on PBMCs. Receptors were obtained from a woman aged 55-70 years in good health and CMV-seropositive. Both conserved end residues are part of each CDR3. A D gene is named only where the DNA matches it firmly. Expanded clones are given a class, and other clones once, few, many or no size at all.

V	J	size	D	CDR3	DNA
TRBV4-3	TRBJ1-2	.	.	CASSQEGGMHYGYTF	TGCGCCAGCAGCCAAGAAGGCGGTATGCACTATGGCTACACCTTC
TRBV18	TRBJ2-1	.	TRBD2	CASSPITSGYNEQFF	TGTGCCAGCTCACCAATAACTAGCGGATACAATGAGCAGTTCTTC
TRBV30	TRBJ2-3	.	.	CAWSWGGGTDTQYF	TGTGCCTGGAGTTGGGGAGGGGGGACAGATACGCAGTATTTT
TRBV21-1	TRBJ1-5	once	.	CASSKKGWSNQPQHF	TGTGCCAGCAGCAAAAAGGGGTGGAGCAATCAGCCCCAGCATTTT
TRBV6-1	TRBJ2-2	.	TRBD2	CASSERVAGAHSSNGELFF	TGTGCCAGCAGTGAACGGGTAGCGGGAGCTCACTCATCCAACGGGGAGCTGTTTTTT
TRBV19	TRBJ1-1	.	TRBD1	CASSPRDRGLEGTEAFF	TGTGCCAGTAGTCCCCGGGACAGGGGGCTCGAGGGCACTGAAGCTTTCTTT
TRBV29-1	TRBJ2-4	.	.	CSVEDPGAGVQYF	TGCAGCGTTGAAGATCCAGGGGCGGGTGTTCAGTACTTC
TRBV19	TRBJ2-2	.	TRBD1	CASSMVGQGNTGELFF	TGTGCCAGTAGTATGGTTGGACAGGGAAACACCGGGGAGCTGTTTTTT
TRBV18	TRBJ2-3	.	.	CASSPYETSTDTQYF	TGTGCCAGCTCACCCTACGAGACTAGCACAGATACGCAGTATTTT
TRBV28	TRBJ1-1	few	.	CASSFAGANTEAFF	TGTGCCAGCAGTTTTGCAGGGGCGAACACTGAAGCTTTCTTT
TRBV5-6	TRBJ2-5	.	.	CASSLVYGIGEETQYF	TGTGCCAGCAGCTTGGTGTACGGGATTGGGGAAGAGACCCAGTACTTC
TRBV10-1	TRBJ1-1	few	.	CASRRPTGGESTEAFF	TGCGCCAGCAGGCGTCCGACCGGGGGGGAGAGCACTGAAGCTTTCTTT
TRBV9	TRBJ1-2	.	TRBD1	CASSVGTGDPGYTF	TGTGCCAGCAGCGTAGGGACAGGGGACCCTGGCTACACCTTC
TRBV7-2	TRBJ1-3	.	.	CASSSEYSGNTIYF	TGTGCCAGCAGTTCAGAATACTCTGGAAACACCATATATTTT
TRBV6-1	TRBJ2-3	.	TRBD2	CASSDPGTSGGVYLTDTQYF	TGTGCCAGCAGTGATCCCGGGACTAGCGGGGGGGTTTACCTCACAGATACGCAGTATTTT
TRBV2	TRBJ2-1	few	.	CASSGQRVYNEQFF	TGTGCCAGCAGCGGACAGCGAGTCTACAATGAGCAGTTCTTC
TRBV2	TRBJ1-2	.	TRBD1	CASSELGAGGYGYTF	TGTGCCAGCAGTGAACTTGGGGCAGGGGGCTATGGCTACACCTTC
TRBV7-9	TRBJ2-7	.	TRBD2	CSSSFIGRGRGFQDEQYF	TGTTCCAGCAGCTTTATTGGCCGGGGGAGGGGATTTCAAGACGAGCAGTACTTC
TRBV4-1	TRBJ2-2	.	.	CASSRAQTGELFF	TGCGCCAGCAGCCGCGCGCAAACCGGGGAGCTGTTTTTT
TRBV6-1	TRBJ1-1	.	.	CASSRDGFLQAFF	TGTGCCAGCAGCAGGGATGGCTTCCTCCAAGCTTTCTTT
TRBV5-1	TRBJ1-3	.	.	CASSFEGGNTIYF	TGCGCCAGCAGCTTCGAGGGAGGTAACACCATATATTTT
TRBV5-4	TRBJ2-1	.	.	CASSLPQINEQFF	TGTGCCAGCAGCTTGCCCCAGATAAATGAGCAGTTCTTC
TRBV6-5	TRBJ1-4	.	TRBD1	CASRGQGWDEKLFF	TGTGCCAGCAGAGGACAGGGGTGGGATGAAAAACTGTTTTTT
TRBV30	TRBJ1-1	.	.	CAWGRTLRTEAFF	TGTGCCTGGGGTCGGACTCTTCGGACTGAAGCTTTCTTT
TRBV7-9	TRBJ2-7	.	.	CASSRSGYEQYF	TGTGCCAGCAGCCGCTCGGGATACGAGCAGTACTTC
TRBV7-6	TRBJ2-3	.	TRBD2	CASSLGLAGDTQYF	TGTGCCAGCAGCCTGGGACTAGCGGGAGATACGCAGTATTTT
TRBV11-3	TRBJ2-2	.	.	CASRPRSNTGELFF	TGTGCCAGCAGGCCCAGGTCTAACACCGGGGAGCTGTTTTTT
TRBV7-9	TRBJ2-2	.	TRBD1	CASSLLGQGGTGELFF	TGTGCCAGCAGCTTACTTGGACAGGGCGGGACCGGGGAGCTGTTTTTT
TRBV18	TRBJ1-5	.	.	CASSLLRSGQPQHF	TGTGCCAGCTCACTCCTACGCAGCGGTCAGCCCCAGCATTTT
TRBV29-1	TRBJ1-1	few	.	CSVGPGRGNTEAFF	TGCAGCGTTGGACCGGGTCGTGGGAACACTGAAGCTTTCTTT
TRBV6-5	TRBJ1-4	once	.	CASSPDSNEKLFF	TGTGCCAGCAGTCCAGACAGCAATGAAAAACTGTTTTTT
TRBV2	TRBJ2-3	.	TRBD2	CASSERGGPDTQYF	TGTGCCAGCAGCGAGCGGGGGGGACCAGATACGCAGTATTTT
TRBV5-1	TRBJ2-1	few	TRBD2	CASSLSTSGIRAHEQFF	TGCGCCAGCAGCTTGTCGACTAGCGGGATTAGAGCGCATGAGCAGTTCTTC
TRBV5-1	TRBJ1-2	.	.	CASSLSVNYGYTF	TGCGCCAGCAGCTTGTCCGTTAACTATGGCTACACCTTC
TRBV7-9	TRBJ1-1	.	TRBD1	CSSSFRTGDNTEAFF	TGTTCCAGCAGCTTTCGTACAGGGGATAACACTGAAGCTTTCTTT
TRBV30	TRBJ2-1	.	TRBD2	CAWSGAGGNEQFF	TGTGCCTGGAGTGGGGCGGGAGGCAATGAGCAGTTCTTC
TRBV7-6	TRBJ2-1	.	TRBD2	CASSITSGGVSSYNEQFF	TGTGCCAGCAGCATAACTAGCGGGGGGGTTAGCTCCTACAATGAGCAGTTCTTC
TRBV5-4	TRBJ2-1	.	TRBD2	CASSLRTSWAAGNEQFF	TGTGCCAGCAGCCTCAGGACTAGCTGGGCGGCGGGCAATGAGCAGTTCTTC
TRBV6-1	TRBJ2-2	.	TRBD1	CASSGTPGQGVNTGELFF	TGTGCCAGCAGTGGCACGCCGGGACAGGGAGTAAACACCGGGGAGCTGTTTTTT
TRBV5-1	TRBJ1-1	.	.	CASSFRGTEAFF	TGCGCCAGCAGCTTTCGGGGTACTGAAGCTTTCTTT
TRBV6-5	TRBJ2-3	.	TRBD2	CASSAGTSGQATQYF	TGTGCCAGCAGTGCCGGGACTAGCGGACAAGCTACGCAGTATTTT
TRBV7-8	TRBJ2-1	.	.	CASSHGGGPGVSEQFF	TGTGCCAGCAGCCATGGCGGGGGCCCCGGGGTTAGTGAGCAGTTCTTC
TRBV28	TRBJ2-1	.	.	CASSLKLYVRQGNMSYNEQFF	TGTGCCAGCAGTTTAAAGTTATACGTTAGGCAGGGGAACATGTCCTACAATGAGCAGTTCTTC
TRBV28	TRBJ2-7	.	.	CASRKQGSDEQYF	TGTGCCAGCAGAAAGCAGGGTTCTGACGAGCAGTACTTC
TRBV5-1	TRBJ2-3	.	.	CASSLVPGRTDTQYF	TGCGCCAGCAGCTTGGTACCAGGGCGCACAGATACGCAGTATTTT
TRBV4-3	TRBJ2-6	few	.	CASSQDVVAGANVLTF	TGCGCCAGCAGCCAAGATGTTGTAGCTGGGGCCAACGTCCTGACTTTC
TRBV14	TRBJ1-1	.	TRBD1	CASSHLQGLMAEAFF	TGTGCCAGCAGCCACCTACAGGGGTTAATGGCTGAAGCTTTCTTT
TRBV6-5	TRBJ1-2	.	.	CASSLDRFYGYTF	TGTGCCAGCAGTCTCGACAGGTTCTATGGCTACACCTTC